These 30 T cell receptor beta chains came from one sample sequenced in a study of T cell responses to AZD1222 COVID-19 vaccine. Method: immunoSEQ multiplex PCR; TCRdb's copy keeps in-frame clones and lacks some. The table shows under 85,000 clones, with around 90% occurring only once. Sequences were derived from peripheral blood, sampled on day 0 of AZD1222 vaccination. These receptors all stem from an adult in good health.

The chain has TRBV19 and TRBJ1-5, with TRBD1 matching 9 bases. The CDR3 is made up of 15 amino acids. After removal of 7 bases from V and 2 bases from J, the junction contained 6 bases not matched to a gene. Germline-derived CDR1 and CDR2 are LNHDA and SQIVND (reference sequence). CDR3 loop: CASTRDRDGNQPQHF. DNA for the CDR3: TGTGCCAGTACCCGGGACAGGGACGGCAATCAGCCCCAGCATTTT.

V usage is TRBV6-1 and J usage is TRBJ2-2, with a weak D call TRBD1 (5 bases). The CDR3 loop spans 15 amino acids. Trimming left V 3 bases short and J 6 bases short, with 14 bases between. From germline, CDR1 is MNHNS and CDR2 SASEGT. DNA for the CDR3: TGTGCCAGCAGTGAGCCAGGGAATCCCCCCGGGGAGCTGTTTTTT. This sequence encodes CASSEPGNPPGELFF.

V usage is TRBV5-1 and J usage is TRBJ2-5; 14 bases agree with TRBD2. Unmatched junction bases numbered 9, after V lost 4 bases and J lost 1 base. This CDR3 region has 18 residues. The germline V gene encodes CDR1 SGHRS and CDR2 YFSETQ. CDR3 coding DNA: TGCGCCAGCAGCATCGGGACTAGCGGGAGATTGGGCCAAGAGACCCAGTACTTC. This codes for CASSIGTSGRLGQETQYF.

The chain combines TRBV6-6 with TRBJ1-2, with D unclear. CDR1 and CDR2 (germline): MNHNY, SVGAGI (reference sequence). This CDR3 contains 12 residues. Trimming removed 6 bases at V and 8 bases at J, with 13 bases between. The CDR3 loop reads CASSHPQDGYTF. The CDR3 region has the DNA TGTGCCAGCAGCCACCCGCAGGACGGCTACACCTTC.

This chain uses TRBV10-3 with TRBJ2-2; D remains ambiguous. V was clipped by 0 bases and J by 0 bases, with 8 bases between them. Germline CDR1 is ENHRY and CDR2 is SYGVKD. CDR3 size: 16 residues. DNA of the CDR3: TGTGCCATCAGTGAGTCCCAGCCCTCGAACACCGGGGAGCTGTTTTTT. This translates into CAISESQPSNTGELFF.

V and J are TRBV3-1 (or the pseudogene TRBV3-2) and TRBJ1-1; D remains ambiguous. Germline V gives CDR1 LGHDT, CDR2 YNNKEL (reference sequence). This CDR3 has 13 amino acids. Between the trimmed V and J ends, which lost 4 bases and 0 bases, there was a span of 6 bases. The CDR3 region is CASSLYVNTEAFF. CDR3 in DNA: TGTGCCAGCAGCCTTTATGTGAACACTGAAGCTTTCTTT.

CDR3 nucleotides: TGTGCCAGTACGCGTAGCGGGCTCTCCTACGAGCAGTACTTC. It specifies CASTRSGLSYEQYF. The genes are TRBV19 and TRBJ2-7, with TRBD2 identical over 7 bases. The CDR3 runs 14 residues. CDR1 LNHDA and CDR2 SQIVND come from the germline V gene (reference sequence). V trimming: 7 bases; J trimming: 0 bases; junction bases outside the gene matches: 6. The entire variable domain, with the rest obtained from reference TRBV19 and TRBJ2-7, is as follows: DGGITQSPKYLFRKEGQNVTLSCEQNLNHDAMYWYRQDPGQGLRLIYYSQIVNDFQKGDIAEGYSVSREKKESFPLTVTSAQKNPTAFYLCASTRSGLSYEQYFGPGTRLTVT.

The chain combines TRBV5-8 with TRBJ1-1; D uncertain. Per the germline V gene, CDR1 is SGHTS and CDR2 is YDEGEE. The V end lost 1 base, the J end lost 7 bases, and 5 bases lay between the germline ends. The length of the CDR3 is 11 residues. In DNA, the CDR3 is TGTGCCAGCAGCTTGTGGGGTGAAGCTTTCTTT. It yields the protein CASSLWGEAFF.

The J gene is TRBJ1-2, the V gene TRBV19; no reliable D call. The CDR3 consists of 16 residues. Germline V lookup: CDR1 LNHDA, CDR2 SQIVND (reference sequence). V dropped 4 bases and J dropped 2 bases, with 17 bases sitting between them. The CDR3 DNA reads TGTGCCAGTAGTACCCTTGGGCACAACCCAAACTATGGCTACACCTTC. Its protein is CASSTLGHNPNYGYTF. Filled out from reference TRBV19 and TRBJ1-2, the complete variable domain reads DGGITQSPKYLFRKEGQNVTLSCEQNLNHDAMYWYRQDPGQGLRLIYYSQIVNDFQKGDIAEGYSVSREKKESFPLTVTSAQKNPTAFYLCASSTLGHNPNYGYTFGSGTRLTVV.

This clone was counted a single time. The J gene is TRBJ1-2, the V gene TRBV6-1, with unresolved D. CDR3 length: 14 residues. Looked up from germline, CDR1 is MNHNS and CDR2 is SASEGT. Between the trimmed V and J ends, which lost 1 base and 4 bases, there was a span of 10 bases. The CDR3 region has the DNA TGTGCCAGCAGTGAAGTGATGGGCCTCTATGGCTACACCTTC. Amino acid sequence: CASSEVMGLYGYTF.

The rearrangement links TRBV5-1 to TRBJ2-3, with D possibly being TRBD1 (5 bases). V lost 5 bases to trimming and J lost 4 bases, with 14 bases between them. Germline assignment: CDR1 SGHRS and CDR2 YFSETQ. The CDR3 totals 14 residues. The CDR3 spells CASSSQGLADTQYF. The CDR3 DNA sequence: TGCGCCAGCAGTTCTCAGGGTTTAGCAGATACGCAGTATTTT.

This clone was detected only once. CDR3 residues: CASSYSQVEETQYF. CDR3 coding DNA: TGTGCCAGCAGTTACTCCCAGGTCGAAGAGACCCAGTACTTC. This chain uses TRBV6-6 with TRBJ2-5; D gene ambiguous. The CDR3 sequence is 14 residues long. The V and J ends lost 0 bases and 3 bases respectively, with 8 bases between them. The germline V gene encodes CDR1 MNHNY and CDR2 SVGAGI (reference sequence).

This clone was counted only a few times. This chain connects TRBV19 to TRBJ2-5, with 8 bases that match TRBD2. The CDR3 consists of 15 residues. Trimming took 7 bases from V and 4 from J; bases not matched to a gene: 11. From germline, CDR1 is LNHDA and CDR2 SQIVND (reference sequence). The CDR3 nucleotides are TGTGCCAGTACCTCGGGAGGGAGGGGAGGAGAGACCCAGTACTTC. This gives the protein CASTSGGRGGETQYF.

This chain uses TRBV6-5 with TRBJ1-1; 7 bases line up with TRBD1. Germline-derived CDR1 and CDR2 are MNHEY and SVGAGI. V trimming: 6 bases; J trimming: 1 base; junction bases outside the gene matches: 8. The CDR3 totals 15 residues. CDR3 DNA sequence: TGTGCCAGCAGCTTCTCCAGGACAGGGAACACTGAAGCTTTCTTT. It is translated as CASSFSRTGNTEAFF.

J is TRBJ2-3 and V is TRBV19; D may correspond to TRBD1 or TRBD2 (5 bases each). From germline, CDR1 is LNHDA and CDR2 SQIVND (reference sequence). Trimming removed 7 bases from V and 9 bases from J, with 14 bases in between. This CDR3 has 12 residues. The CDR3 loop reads CASTSSGDTQYF. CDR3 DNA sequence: TGTGCCAGTACCTCTTCTGGGGACACGCAGTATTTT.

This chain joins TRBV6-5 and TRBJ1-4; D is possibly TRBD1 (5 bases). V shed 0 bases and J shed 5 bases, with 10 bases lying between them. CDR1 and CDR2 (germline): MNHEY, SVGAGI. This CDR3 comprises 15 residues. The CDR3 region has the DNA TGTGCCAGCAGTTACTCGGGGCAGACCAATGAAAAACTGTTTTTT. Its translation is CASSYSGQTNEKLFF.

DNA of the CDR3: TGTGCCAGTCGTCTGAACACTGAAGCTTTCTTT. This codes for CASRLNTEAFF. The chain links TRBV2 to TRBJ1-1; D not certain. V was cut by 9 bases and J by 0 bases, with 5 bases left in between. Germline-derived CDR1 and CDR2 are SNHLY and FYNNEI. The CDR3 runs 11 residues.

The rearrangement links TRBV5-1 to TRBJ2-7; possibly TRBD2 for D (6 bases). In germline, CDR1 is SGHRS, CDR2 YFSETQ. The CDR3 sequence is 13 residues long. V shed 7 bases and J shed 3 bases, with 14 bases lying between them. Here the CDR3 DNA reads TGCGCCAGCGGAGTACAGGAGGGCTACGAGCAGTACTTC. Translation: CASGVQEGYEQYF. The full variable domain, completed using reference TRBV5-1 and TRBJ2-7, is KAGVTQTPRYLIKTRGQQVTLSCSPISGHRSVSWYQQTPGQGLQFLFEYFSETQRNKGNFPGRFSGRQFSNSRSEMNVSTLELGDSALYLCASGVQEGYEQYFGPGTRLTVT.

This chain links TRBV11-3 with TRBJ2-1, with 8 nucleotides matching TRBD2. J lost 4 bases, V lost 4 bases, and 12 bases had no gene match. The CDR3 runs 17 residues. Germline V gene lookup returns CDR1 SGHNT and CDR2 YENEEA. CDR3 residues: CASSSRGGNIGYNEQFF. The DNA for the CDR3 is TGTGCCAGCAGCTCCCGGGGGGGCAATATTGGGTACAATGAGCAGTTCTTC.

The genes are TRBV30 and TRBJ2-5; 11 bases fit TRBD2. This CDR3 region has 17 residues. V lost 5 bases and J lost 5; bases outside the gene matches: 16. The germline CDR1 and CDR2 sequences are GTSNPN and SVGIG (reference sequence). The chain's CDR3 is CAWGGLAGLGSAETQYF. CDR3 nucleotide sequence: TGTGCCTGGGGTGGACTAGCGGGTCTTGGGTCCGCGGAGACCCAGTACTTC. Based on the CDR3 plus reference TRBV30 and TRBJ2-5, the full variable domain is SQTIHQWPATLVQPVGSPLSLECTVEGTSNPNLYWYRQAAGRGLQLLFYSVGIGQISSEVPQNLSASRPQDRQFILSSKKLLLSDSGFYLCAWGGLAGLGSAETQYFGPGTRLLVL.

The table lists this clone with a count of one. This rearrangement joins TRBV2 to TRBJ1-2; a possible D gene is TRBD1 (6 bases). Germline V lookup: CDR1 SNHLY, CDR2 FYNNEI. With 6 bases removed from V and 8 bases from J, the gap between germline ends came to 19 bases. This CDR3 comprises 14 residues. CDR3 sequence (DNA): TGTGCCAGCAGCCTCGACAGGAACATCGCGGGCTACACCTTC. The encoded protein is CASSLDRNIAGYTF.

CDR3 coding DNA: TGTGCCAGCAGCGCCTACCAGGGTAGCTCCTACAATGAGCAGTTCTTC. Its protein product is CASSAYQGSSYNEQFF. The rearrangement uses TRBV7-3 and TRBJ2-1; tentatively, D is TRBD1 (5 bases). Germline CDR1 and CDR2: SGHTA and FQGTGA. V shed 5 bases and J shed 0 bases, with 14 bases lying between them. The CDR3 length is 16 residues.

The CDR3, as DNA: TGTGCCAGCTCACCAGAGAGTCAGGGAATGGCCCAGCATTTT. Protein product: CASSPESQGMAQHF. The chain uses TRBV18 and TRBJ1-5, with D tentatively TRBD1 (5 bases). Germline loops: CDR1 KGHSH, CDR2 LQKENI. Trimming removed 2 bases from V and 11 bases from J, with 16 bases in between. This CDR3 region has 14 residues.

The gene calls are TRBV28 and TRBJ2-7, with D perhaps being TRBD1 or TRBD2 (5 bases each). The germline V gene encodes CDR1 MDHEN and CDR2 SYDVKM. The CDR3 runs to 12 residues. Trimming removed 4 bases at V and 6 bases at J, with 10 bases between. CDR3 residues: CASSSQRGEQYF. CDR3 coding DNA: TGTGCCAGCAGTTCCCAGAGGGGCGAGCAGTACTTC.

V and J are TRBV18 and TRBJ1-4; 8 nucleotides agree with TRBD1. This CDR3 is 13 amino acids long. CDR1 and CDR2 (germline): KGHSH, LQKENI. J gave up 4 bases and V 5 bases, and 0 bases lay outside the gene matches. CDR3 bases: TGTGCCAGCTCAGACAGGGGTAATGAAAAACTGTTTTTT. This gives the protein CASSDRGNEKLFF.

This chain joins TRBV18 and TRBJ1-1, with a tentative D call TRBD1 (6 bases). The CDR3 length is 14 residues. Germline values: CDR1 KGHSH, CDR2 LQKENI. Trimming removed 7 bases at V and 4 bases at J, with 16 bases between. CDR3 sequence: CASWYWGAGTEAFF. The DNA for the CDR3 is TGTGCCAGCTGGTATTGGGGGGCAGGCACTGAAGCTTTCTTT. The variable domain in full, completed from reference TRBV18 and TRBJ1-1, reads NAGVMQNPRHLVRRRGQEARLRCSPMKGHSHVYWYRQLPEEGLKFMVYLQKENIIDESGMPKERFSAEFPKEGPSILRIQQVVRGDSAAYFCASWYWGAGTEAFFGQGTRLTVV.

CDR3 bases: TGCAGTGCCATACGGGAGGTTGAGCAGTTCTTC. Translated: CSAIREVEQFF. This chain links TRBV20-1 with TRBJ2-1; 7 positions match TRBD2. This CDR3 is built from 11 residues. The germline CDR1 and CDR2 sequences are DFQATT and SNEGSKA (reference sequence). With V trimmed by 6 bases and J by 9 bases, 5 bases remained unmatched.

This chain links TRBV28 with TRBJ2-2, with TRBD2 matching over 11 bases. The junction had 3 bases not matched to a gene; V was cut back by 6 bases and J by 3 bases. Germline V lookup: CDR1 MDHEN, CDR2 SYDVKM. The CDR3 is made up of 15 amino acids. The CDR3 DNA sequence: TGTGCCAGCAGCCCGGGACTAGCGGACACCGGGGAGCTGTTTTTT. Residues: CASSPGLADTGELFF. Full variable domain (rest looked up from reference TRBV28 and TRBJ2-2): DVKVTQSSRYLVKRTGEKVFLECVQDMDHENMFWYRQDPGLGLRLIYFSYDVKMKEKGDIPEGYSVSREKKERFSLILESASTNQTSMYLCASSPGLADTGELFFGEGSRLTVL.

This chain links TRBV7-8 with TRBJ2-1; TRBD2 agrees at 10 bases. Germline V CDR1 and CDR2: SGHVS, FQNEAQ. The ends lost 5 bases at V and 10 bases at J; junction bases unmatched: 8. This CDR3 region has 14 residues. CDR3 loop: CASSRELAGDEQFF. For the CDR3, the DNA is TGTGCCAGCAGCCGCGAGCTAGCGGGAGACGAGCAGTTCTTC.

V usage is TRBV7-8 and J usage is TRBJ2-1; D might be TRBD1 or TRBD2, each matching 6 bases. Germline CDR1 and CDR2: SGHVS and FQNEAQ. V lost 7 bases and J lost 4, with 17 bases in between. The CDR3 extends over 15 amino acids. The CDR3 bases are TGTGCCAGCACGTCGGGCGCGGGACAATACAATGAGCAGTTCTTC. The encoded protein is CASTSGAGQYNEQFF.